The 25 T cell receptor beta chains below all came from one sample that was sequenced in a study of blood T cells in healthy people across ages. It was with a sample-barcoded 5' primer and a J-beta primer mix that a second PCR of roughly 7 to 12 cycles was run. Via MiXCR, TCRdb re-called the 5' RACE reads, giving one row per CDR3 protein. The sample has around 990,000 distinct CDR3 sequences, about two fifths seen once. The sample comprised blood. Receptors originate from a man younger than 35 in good health.

This clonotype was picked up one time. The J gene is TRBJ2-5, the V gene TRBV29-1; TRBD2 agrees at 10 bases. Near its end, the DNA agrees better with TRBJ2-7, so the J call may be wrong. Germline values: CDR1 SQVTM, CDR2 ANQGSEA. This CDR3 contains 14 residues. Here the CDR3 reads CSVDTSGATGEQYF. The CDR3 bases are TGCAGCGTTGACACTAGCGGGGCCACAGGCGAGCAGTACTTC.

This clonotype has only a few counts. The J gene is TRBJ2-3, the V gene TRBV7-2; D unclear. The CDR3 contains 15 residues. Trimming shortened V by 5 bases and J by 6 bases, and 18 bases separated the two germline ends. Germline CDR1 SGHTA, CDR2 FQGNSA. CDR3 DNA sequence: TGTGCCAGCAGCGCTGGGGTTTCGGGTTCGGATACGCAGTATTTT. Protein product: CASSAGVSGSDTQYF.

The chain uses TRBV7-9 and TRBJ1-5, with D possibly matching TRBD1 (6 bases). Germline V CDR1 and CDR2: SEHNR, FQNEAQ (reference sequence). The length of the CDR3 is 15 residues. V was pared by 4 bases and J by 5 bases, with 15 bases between. The CDR3 protein is CASSYGTSPYQPQHF. The CDR3 DNA follows: TGTGCCAGCAGCTATGGGACATCTCCTTATCAGCCCCAGCATTTT.

The rearrangement uses TRBV6-6 and TRBJ1-1; D is unclear. This CDR3 is 14 amino acids long. Germline CDR1 and CDR2: MNHNY and SVGAGI (reference sequence). V lost 3 bases, J lost 4 bases, and 12 bases lay in between. CDR3 nucleotides: TGTGCCAGCAGTTATCGACAAGTGGCCACTGAAGCTTTCTTT. Translating gives CASSYRQVATEAFF.

The chain combines TRBV7-2 with TRBJ2-3, with D unclear. This CDR3 contains 16 residues. The germline V gene encodes CDR1 SGHTA and CDR2 FQGNSA. V lost 3 bases and J 0 bases, leaving 13 bases between the germline ends. The DNA of the CDR3 is TGTGCCAGCAGCTTGGGCCCACAAGGTAGCACAGATACGCAGTATTTT. Its protein product is CASSLGPQGSTDTQYF. Variable domain in full (rest from reference TRBV7-2 and TRBJ2-3): GAGVSQSPSNKVTEKGKDVELRCDPISGHTALYWYRQSLGQGLEFLIYFQGNSAPDKSGLPSDRFSAERTGGSVSTLTIQRTQQEDSAVYLCASSLGPQGSTDTQYFGPGTRLTVL.

This clonotype was found once. The junction differs from germline at one of its ends, possibly a read error. The CDR3 bases are TGCGCCAGCTCCGCGGACAGAGACGGATCCTTCGCTGAATCTTTCTTT. The encoded protein is CASSADRDGSFAESFF. The V gene is TRBV5-1, the J gene TRBJ1-1; tentatively, D is TRBD1 (6 bases). In germline, CDR1 is SGHRS, CDR2 YFSETQ. This CDR3 region has 16 residues.

The rearrangement uses TRBV2 and TRBJ1-2; 7 bases line up with TRBD1. Trimming took 4 bases from V and 2 from J; bases not matched to a gene: 7. Germline V lookup: CDR1 SNHLY, CDR2 FYNNEI. The CDR3 extends over 15 amino acids. CDR3 nucleotide sequence: TGTGCCAGCAGTGTGGGCGGCAGGGGGAACTATGGCTACACCTTC. Its protein is CASSVGGRGNYGYTF.

The chain employs TRBV2 and TRBJ1-2; TRBD1 is a possible D gene (5 bases). CDR3 length: 11 residues. Germline CDR1 reads SNHLY; CDR2 reads FYNNEI. The V and J ends lost 4 bases and 7 bases respectively, with 7 bases between them. The CDR3 DNA reads TGTGCCAGCAGTGGGGGGTTTGGCTACACCTTC. It encodes CASSGGFGYTF.

V gene TRBV4-2 combines with J gene TRBJ1-3; a possible D gene is TRBD1 (6 bases). The CDR3 is 16 amino acids. The germline V gene has CDR1 LGHNA and CDR2 YNFKEQ. Trimming took 0 bases from V and 4 from J, leaving 13 bases between them. CDR3 DNA: TGTGCCAGCAGCCAAGAGACAGGATTGTTCGGAAACACCATATATTTT. Residues: CASSQETGLFGNTIYF.

The table lists this clonotype with a few counts. The genes are TRBV12-3 or TRBV12-4 and TRBJ2-1, with 9 bases identical to TRBD1. With V trimmed by 0 bases and J by 9 bases, 15 bases remained unmatched. This CDR3 comprises 18 residues. DNA for the CDR3: TGTGCCAGCAGTTTAGCAGGGACAGGGAGGTCTTTCACAGTTGAGCAGTTCTTC. Its protein product is CASSLAGTGRSFTVEQFF.

Regarding this clonotype: Relative to the germline gene, one junction end is altered; a read error may explain this. V usage is TRBV11-2 and J usage is TRBJ2-2; possibly TRBD1 for D (6 bases). CDR3 length equals 15 residues. Per the germline V gene, CDR1 is SGHAT and CDR2 is FQNNGV. CDR3 DNA sequence: TGTGCCTGCAGCACCGAGGGACAAAACACCGGGGAGCTGTTTTTT. Translated: CACSTEGQNTGELFF.

J is TRBJ1-2 and V is TRBV7-2; D unresolved. V was shortened by 4 bases and J by 8 bases, with 14 bases between the two germline ends. Germline V gene data show CDR1 as SGHTA and CDR2 as FQGNSA. CDR3 length: 13 amino acids. The CDR3 region is CASSSRPLHGYTF. In nucleotides, the CDR3 is TGTGCCAGCAGCTCACGTCCGCTCCACGGCTACACCTTC.

This sequence joins TRBV20-1 and TRBJ1-1, with 8 bases matching TRBD1. This CDR3 has 14 residues. The trim removed 4 bases at V and 1 base at J, leaving 5 bases unmatched. CDR1 and CDR2 from the germline V gene are DFQATT and SNEGSKA (reference sequence). Here the CDR3 reads CSATTGGPNTEAFF. The CDR3 bases are TGCAGTGCTACTACAGGGGGGCCGAACACTGAAGCTTTCTTT.

V usage is TRBV30 and J usage is TRBJ2-1; tentative D call: TRBD2 (5 bases). The CDR3 covers 13 residues. Germline lookup yields CDR1 GTSNPN and CDR2 SVGIG (reference sequence). Trimming took off 0 bases at V and 7 bases at J, with 10 bases between the two ends. This CDR3 is CAWSVDYKNEQFF. DNA of the CDR3: TGTGCCTGGAGTGTAGACTATAAAAATGAGCAGTTCTTC.

The chain combines TRBV6-6 with TRBJ1-1; maybe TRBD1 (5 bases). This CDR3 is 16 amino acids long. Trimming pared 0 bases from V and 3 bases from J, leaving 14 bases between. Germline V gene sequence: CDR1 MNHNY, CDR2 SVGAGI (reference sequence). The CDR3 bases are TGTGCCAGCAGTTACTCCAGGGAAGAGGGATACACTGAAGCTTTCTTT. Translated, it gives CASSYSREEGYTEAFF.

The gene calls are TRBV2 and TRBJ2-4, with 12 bases identical to TRBD1. The V gene end was trimmed by 7 bases and the J gene end by 8 bases; junction bases not matched to a gene: 9. Germline V gives CDR1 SNHLY, CDR2 FYNNEI. The CDR3 sequence is 15 residues long. The CDR3 protein is CASNSGTGGSYIQYF. The CDR3 region has the DNA TGTGCCAGCAACTCGGGGACAGGGGGCTCGTACATTCAGTACTTC.

The chain recombines TRBV6-1 with TRBJ1-2; 10 bases are a match to TRBD1. V lost 7 bases to trimming and J lost 1 base; unmatched junction nucleotides: 6. The CDR3 loop spans 15 amino acids. Germline CDR1 reads MNHNS; CDR2 reads SASEGT. DNA of the CDR3: TGTGCCAGCAATAGGGACAGGGGCGGTAACTATGGCTACACCTTC. It codes for CASNRDRGGNYGYTF.

This clonotype turned up a few times. V and J are TRBV12-3 or TRBV12-4 and TRBJ1-1; no reliable D call. The CDR3 contains 13 residues. Trimming took 4 bases from V and 7 from J, leaving 13 bases between them. The CDR3: CASSSPMGNEAFF. The CDR3 DNA is TGTGCCAGCAGTTCCCCGATGGGGAATGAAGCTTTCTTT.

Concerning this clonotype itself: At one of its ends the junction is not consistent with the germline gene, which may arise from a read error. V gene TRBV6-5 combines with J gene TRBJ2-3, with D perhaps matching TRBD1 (6 bases). CDR3 length: 16 residues. Germline V lookup: CDR1 MNHEY, CDR2 SVGAGI. The CDR3, as DNA: TGTGTCAGCAGTTACTCGACAGGAACTAGCACAGATACGCAGTATTTT. The encoded protein is CVSSYSTGTSTDTQYF.

This clonotype has just a few counts. The chain has TRBV28 and TRBJ1-5, with TRBD1 as a possible D gene (5 bases). Germline CDR1 reads MDHEN; CDR2 reads SYDVKM. The V and J ends lost 5 bases and 6 bases respectively, with 20 bases between them. The CDR3 runs to 16 residues. For the CDR3, the DNA is TGTGCCAGCAGTCTACCCGGGACGGGGGAGGGTCAGCCCCAGCATTTT. Its protein is CASSLPGTGEGQPQHF.

This clonotype was seen a handful of times. The chain has TRBV20-1 and TRBJ2-3; 8 positions agree with TRBD1. V trimming: 2 bases; J trimming: 3 bases; junction bases outside the gene matches: 10. The CDR3 extends over 16 amino acids. The germline gives CDR1 DFQATT, CDR2 SNEGSKA (reference sequence). In DNA, the CDR3 is TGCAGTGCTAGAAGCGGACAGGGTGGAGGTACAGATACGCAGTATTTT. This gives the protein CSARSGQGGGTDTQYF.

The J gene is TRBJ2-4, the V gene TRBV27; no reliable D call. The DNA end favors TRBJ2-7, so the J call may be wrong. CDR1 and CDR2 (germline): MNHEY, SMNVEV (reference sequence). The length of the CDR3 is 15 residues. The CDR3 DNA sequence: TGTGCCAGCAGTTTTCGCCCCCACCCAGACTACGAGCAGTACTTC. This codes for CASSFRPHPDYEQYF.

This CDR3 reads CASSLLSHGTVEETQYF. The CDR3 DNA is TGTGCCAGCAGTCTCCTATCACACGGGACAGTGGAAGAGACCCAGTACTTC. This rearrangement joins TRBV27 to TRBJ2-5, with 7 positions matching TRBD1. After removal of 5 bases from V and 3 bases from J, the junction contained 15 bases not matched to a gene. Germline V gene data show CDR1 as MNHEY and CDR2 as SMNVEV (reference sequence). The CDR3 contains 17 residues.

The chain couples TRBV5-6 to TRBJ2-1, with 10 bases matching TRBD1. Losses at the gene ends were 3 bases for V and 7 bases for J; bases not matched to a gene: 10. Germline loops: CDR1 SGHDT, CDR2 YYEEEE. The CDR3 loop spans 16 amino acids. The CDR3 region is CASSSDGRTGGNEQFF. CDR3 in DNA: TGTGCCAGCAGCTCGGACGGGCGGACAGGGGGAAATGAGCAGTTCTTC.

The V call is TRBV7-9, the J call TRBJ1-2; no firm D call. The V gene's germline CDR1 is SEHNR and CDR2 FQNEAQ (reference sequence). Trimming removed 4 bases at V and 6 bases at J, with 21 bases between. The CDR3 consists of 16 residues. The CDR3 nucleotides read TGTGCCAGCAGCTCAGTACGGGCAATCATGGCAGATGGCTACACCTTC. Translation: CASSSVRAIMADGYTF.